A single sample is the source of the 27 T cell receptor beta chains below, sequenced in a study of blood T cell repertoires in COVID-19. The method was immunoSEQ multiplex PCR; TCRdb's version includes in-frame clones alone and lacks a portion of them. The repertoire consists of under 120,000 clones, with approximately 90% occurring once and the leading ten covering about a third. The source material was peripheral blood. Receptors were obtained from an elderly woman with acute or convalescent COVID-19.

V usage is TRBV28 and J usage is TRBJ1-2; perhaps TRBD1 as D (5 bases). The CDR3 is 16 amino acids. The V and J ends lost 6 bases and 4 bases respectively, with 21 bases between them. The germline V gene encodes CDR1 MDHEN and CDR2 SYDVKM. CDR3 bases: TGTGCCAGCAGGGCAAGGGGAAACCAGGGCCCCTATGGCTACACCTTC. This encodes CASRARGNQGPYGYTF.

The chain is built from TRBV18 and TRBJ2-7; TRBD1 agrees at 11 bases. The junction had 5 bases not matched to a gene; V was cut back by 2 bases and J by 2 bases. The CDR3 length is 16 residues. Germline CDR1 reads KGHSH; CDR2 reads LQKENI. The CDR3 is CASSPGPGQGAYEQYF. CDR3 DNA sequence: TGTGCCAGCTCACCAGGCCCGGGACAGGGGGCCTACGAGCAGTACTTC.

The V call is TRBV5-1, the J call TRBJ1-1, with a tentative D call TRBD1 (6 bases). The V end was cut by 7 bases, the J end by 5 bases, with 18 bases between. The CDR3 runs to 14 residues. Germline-derived CDR1 and CDR2 are SGHRS and YFSETQ. CDR3 protein: CASGSPGGGTEAFF. CDR3 coding DNA: TGCGCCAGCGGGTCCCCGGGGGGCGGAACTGAAGCTTTCTTT.

J is TRBJ2-1 and V is TRBV7-9, with no clear D. The V gene lost 2 bases and the J gene lost 0 bases, with 11 bases spanning the gap. From germline, CDR1 is SEHNR and CDR2 FQNEAQ (reference sequence). The CDR3 runs 16 residues. The DNA for the CDR3 is TGTGCCAGCAGCTTACCCCCTGAGAGCTCCTACAATGAGCAGTTCTTC. It specifies CASSLPPESSYNEQFF.

The chain combines TRBV5-1 with TRBJ2-3, with D hard to call. This CDR3 contains 11 residues. The V end lost 2 bases, the J end lost 5 bases, and 3 bases lay between the germline ends. Per germline, CDR1 SGHRS and CDR2 YFSETQ. The CDR3 sequence is CASSFVDTQYF. The CDR3 nucleotides read TGCGCCAGCAGCTTCGTAGATACGCAGTATTTT.

This sequence joins TRBV2 and TRBJ2-7; 7 bases line up with TRBD1. The CDR3 covers 14 residues. After removal of 4 bases from V and 5 bases from J, the junction contained 8 bases not matched to a gene. CDR1 is SNHLY and CDR2 is FYNNEI in the germline V gene. The CDR3 is CASSVVQGVHEQYF. As DNA, the CDR3 is TGTGCCAGCAGTGTGGTCCAGGGGGTCCACGAGCAGTACTTC.

The V and J genes are TRBV4-1 and TRBJ2-7; D may be TRBD1 (5 bases). CDR3 size: 16 residues. Deletions cut 0 bases from V and 5 bases from J, with 17 bases between. Germline loops: CDR1 MGHRA, CDR2 YSYEKL. CDR3 sequence (DNA): TGCGCCAGCAGCCAAGATCCGGTGGGGCGGTGGAACGAGCAGTACTTC. It translates to CASSQDPVGRWNEQYF.

This chain joins TRBV11-2 and TRBJ2-5; 9 bases line up with TRBD1. Germline CDR1 and CDR2: SGHAT and FQNNGV. The V segment lost 1 base and the J segment 1 base; nucleotides outside the gene matches: 4. The CDR3 is 16 amino acids. The CDR3 reads CASSLGWGQGQETQYF. The CDR3, as DNA: TGTGCCAGCAGCTTAGGGTGGGGACAGGGCCAAGAGACCCAGTACTTC.

Note on this clone: Other nucleotide sequences from this sample produce the same CDR3. The V and J genes are TRBV19 and TRBJ2-7; D not resolved. V was pared by 1 base and J by 0 bases, with 7 bases between. Germline CDR1 is LNHDA and CDR2 is SQIVND (reference sequence). There are 14 residues in the CDR3. The CDR3 nucleotides read TGTGCCAGTAGTATAGGAGGAGACTCCTACGAGCAGTACTTC. Encoded protein: CASSIGGDSYEQYF.

The chain has TRBV4-3 and TRBJ2-3; 12 positions match TRBD2. V shed 0 bases, J shed 3 bases, and the junction held 4 bases outside the gene matches. From germline, CDR1 is LGHNA and CDR2 YSLEER. The CDR3 is 17 amino acids. The CDR3 loop reads CASSQDLAGGPTDTQYF. The CDR3 DNA sequence: TGCGCCAGCAGCCAAGATCTAGCGGGGGGGCCGACAGATACGCAGTATTTT.

This chain uses TRBV6-2 or TRBV6-3 with TRBJ1-5; D call uncertain. CDR1 MNHEY and CDR2 SVGEGT come from the germline V gene. The ends were cut back, 2 bases at V and 4 bases at J, with 12 bases in the middle. The CDR3 extends over 15 amino acids. In DNA, the CDR3 is TGTGCCAGCAGTTACGGCAGGTTCTTAAATCAGCCCCAGCATTTT. Protein: CASSYGRFLNQPQHF.

The chain recombines TRBV19 with TRBJ2-7; maybe TRBD2 (6 bases). Trimming removed 3 bases from V and 3 bases from J, with 9 bases in between. The V gene's germline CDR1 is LNHDA and CDR2 SQIVND (reference sequence). This CDR3 contains 13 residues. CDR3 bases: TGTGCCAGTAGTATGGTGGGGGGCTACGAGCAGTACTTC. Protein: CASSMVGGYEQYF. Full variable domain (missing parts from reference TRBV19 and TRBJ2-7): DGGITQSPKYLFRKEGQNVTLSCEQNLNHDAMYWYRQDPGQGLRLIYYSQIVNDFQKGDIAEGYSVSREKKESFPLTVTSAQKNPTAFYLCASSMVGGYEQYFGPGTRLTVT.

J is TRBJ2-3 and V is TRBV18; TRBD2 aligns across 11 bases. The CDR3 totals 18 residues. Germline V gene lookup returns CDR1 KGHSH and CDR2 LQKENI. V lost 2 bases and J lost 0; bases outside the gene matches: 7. This CDR3 is CASSPRLAGGPSTDTQYF. DNA for the CDR3: TGTGCCAGCTCACCAAGGCTAGCGGGGGGCCCCAGCACAGATACGCAGTATTTT.

The chain joins TRBV5-1 to TRBJ2-3, with 10 bases lining up with TRBD2. J gave up 2 bases and V 4 bases, and 10 bases lay outside the gene matches. The CDR3 has 17 residues. Germline CDR1 is SGHRS and CDR2 is YFSETQ. The DNA of the CDR3 is TGCGCCAGCAGCAGGGGTTGGCTAGCGGGGGCCACAGATACGCAGTATTTT. It is translated as CASSRGWLAGATDTQYF.

This chain links TRBV24-1 with TRBJ1-4; unclear D gene. Trimming removed 3 bases at V and 2 bases at J, with 6 bases between. Germline V CDR1 and CDR2: KGHDR, SFDVKD. The CDR3 is made up of 14 amino acids. The CDR3 reads CATSDTGTNEKLFF. DNA for the CDR3: TGTGCCACCAGTGATACCGGGACTAATGAAAAACTGTTTTTT.

The chain joins TRBV6-5 to TRBJ1-5; D not resolved. The CDR3 has 12 residues. The germline V gene has CDR1 MNHEY and CDR2 SVGAGI. V lost 3 bases and J lost 6, with 6 bases in between. The CDR3 protein is CASSYPFQPQHF. DNA for the CDR3: TGTGCCAGCAGTTATCCATTTCAGCCCCAGCATTTT.

The J gene is TRBJ2-7, the V gene TRBV6-5, with a tentative D call TRBD2 (6 bases). V shed 0 bases and J shed 1 base, with 10 bases lying between them. From germline, CDR1 is MNHEY and CDR2 SVGAGI. This CDR3 has 15 amino acids. CDR3 sequence (DNA): TGTGCCAGCAGTTACTCCTCCGGACTATCCTACGAGCAGTACTTC. Its translation is CASSYSSGLSYEQYF.

The chain combines TRBV4-2 with TRBJ1-3; TRBD1 is a possible D gene (5 bases). Germline CDR1 is LGHNA and CDR2 is YNFKEQ. This CDR3 region has 15 residues. V dropped 2 bases and J dropped 4 bases, with 12 bases sitting between them. CDR3: CASSQQTVDGNTIYF. The CDR3 nucleotides read TGTGCCAGCAGCCAACAGACAGTCGACGGAAACACCATATATTTT.

V gene TRBV7-9 combines with J gene TRBJ1-6, with D maybe TRBD1 (5 bases). The CDR3 extends over 14 amino acids. V was cut by 6 bases and J by 4 bases, with 10 bases left in between. The germline gives CDR1 SEHNR, CDR2 FQNEAQ (reference sequence). The CDR3 nucleotides read TGTGCCAGCAGTCCCGACAGTTATAATTCACCCCTCCACTTT. Its translation is CASSPDSYNSPLHF.

The CDR3 nucleotides are TGCGCCAGCAGCTTGGCCGGGGACTATGGCTACACCTTC. Translating it yields CASSLAGDYGYTF. The rearrangement joins TRBV5-1 to TRBJ1-2; the D is unclear. The V end was cut by 0 bases, the J end by 3 bases, with 6 bases between. From germline, CDR1 is SGHRS and CDR2 YFSETQ. The CDR3 consists of 13 residues.

The chain combines TRBV28 with TRBJ1-5, with TRBD1 identical over 7 bases. The V and J ends lost 4 bases and 5 bases, in that order; junction bases with no gene match: 8. Looked up from germline, CDR1 is MDHEN and CDR2 is SYDVKM. The CDR3 has 15 residues. In DNA, the CDR3 is TGTGCCAGCAGTTGGGGGACAGTAGGAGATCAGCCCCAGCATTTT. Its translation: CASSWGTVGDQPQHF.

The V and J genes are TRBV27 and TRBJ1-2; 9 bases agree with TRBD1. CDR3 size: 17 residues. V shed 1 base, J shed 1 base, and the junction held 7 bases outside the gene matches. Germline CDR1 MNHEY, CDR2 SMNVEV (reference sequence). The CDR3 is CASSLWGQGIGNYGYTF. CDR3 nucleotide sequence: TGTGCCAGCAGTTTATGGGGACAGGGAATCGGTAACTATGGCTACACCTTC.

V is TRBV5-1 and J is TRBJ1-2; 7 bases map to TRBD1. CDR3 length equals 14 residues. V shed 4 bases and J 4 bases; nucleotides not matched to a gene: 7. The germline CDR1 and CDR2 sequences are SGHRS and YFSETQ. The CDR3 region is CASSGPYRGYGYTF. The CDR3 DNA is TGCGCCAGCAGCGGGCCATACAGGGGCTATGGCTACACCTTC.

The J gene is TRBJ2-5, the V gene TRBV15, with 12 bases that match TRBD2. The CDR3 covers 15 residues. V gave up 1 base and J gave up 14 bases; unmatched junction bases: 11. CDR1 is LNHNV and CDR2 is YYDKDF in the germline V gene (reference sequence). CDR3 sequence reads: CATSRGTTSGGPLYF. CDR3 in DNA: TGTGCCACCAGCAGAGGAACGACTAGCGGGGGCCCCCTATACTTC.

This sequence joins TRBV9 and TRBJ1-1; 10 bases map to TRBD1. CDR1 and CDR2 (germline): SGDLS, YYNGEE. V shed 0 bases and J 0 bases; nucleotides not matched to a gene: 2. CDR3 length equals 16 residues. The CDR3 loop is CASSVGTGGMNTEAFF. CDR3 nucleotides: TGTGCCAGCAGCGTAGGGACAGGGGGAATGAACACTGAAGCTTTCTTT.

This clone was recorded a few times. This rearrangement joins TRBV6-2 or TRBV6-3 to TRBJ1-1; TRBD1 agrees at 7 bases. The V segment lost 5 bases and the J segment 1 base; nucleotides outside the gene matches: 7. Looked up from germline, CDR1 is MNHEY and CDR2 is SVGEGT. The CDR3 extends over 15 amino acids. CDR3 sequence: CASSKPTGKNTEAFF. The DNA of the CDR3 is TGTGCCAGCAGTAAACCGACAGGGAAGAACACTGAAGCTTTCTTT.

The J gene is TRBJ1-6, the V gene TRBV6-5; no reliable D call. Germline V gives CDR1 MNHEY, CDR2 SVGAGI. V lost 2 bases and J lost 3, with 8 bases in between. The CDR3 is 15 residues long. In DNA, the CDR3 is TGTGCCAGCAGTTACGGGCAGAACTATAATTCACCCCTCCACTTT. It translates to CASSYGQNYNSPLHF.